This T cell receptor (beta chain) was documented in a study of CD8 T cells in ankylosing spondylitis. General study points: Roughly 8 highly homologous variants formed a TCR beta motif that appeared characteristic of ankylosing spondylitis blood. Disease-linked clones bore a CD8+ phenotype and were relatively rare in peripheral blood. Significant enrichment of disease-linked clones was reported in matched ankylosing spondylitis synovial fluid.

Using its own MiXCR run on the 5' RACE reads, TCRdb lists one record per CDR3 protein. The sample lists some 240,000 distinct CDR3 sequences, about 18% occurring once. Looked up from germline, CDR1 is MNHEY and CDR2 is SMNVEV (reference sequence). The germline V and J ends were trimmed by 6 bases and 0 bases, with 8 bases remaining between them. The CDR3 has 13 amino acids. A few counts support this clonotype. Its antigen is unidentified. V usage is TRBV27 and J usage is TRBJ1-1, with D possibly matching TRBD1 (6 bases). The clonotype comes from a male donor with ankylosing spondylitis or in good health (not recorded which). Sequencing was done on a sample of blood, either unsorted or a sorted T cell fraction (not recorded which). CDR3 region: CASSGQMNTEAFF. In DNA, the CDR3 is TGTGCCAGCAGCGGACAGATGAACACTGAAGCTTTCTTT.